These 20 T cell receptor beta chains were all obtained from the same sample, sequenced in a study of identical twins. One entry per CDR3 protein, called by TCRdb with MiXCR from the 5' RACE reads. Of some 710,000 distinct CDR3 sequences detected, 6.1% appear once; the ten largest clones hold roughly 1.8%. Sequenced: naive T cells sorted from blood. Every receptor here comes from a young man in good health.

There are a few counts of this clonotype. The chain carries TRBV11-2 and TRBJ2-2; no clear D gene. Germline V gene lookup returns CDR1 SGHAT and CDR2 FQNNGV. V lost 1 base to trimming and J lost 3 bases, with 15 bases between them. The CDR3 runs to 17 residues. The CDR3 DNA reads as TGTGCCAGCAGCTTAGCCGGGTCGGCCCCTTACACCGGGGAGCTGTTTTTT. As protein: CASSLAGSAPYTGELFF.

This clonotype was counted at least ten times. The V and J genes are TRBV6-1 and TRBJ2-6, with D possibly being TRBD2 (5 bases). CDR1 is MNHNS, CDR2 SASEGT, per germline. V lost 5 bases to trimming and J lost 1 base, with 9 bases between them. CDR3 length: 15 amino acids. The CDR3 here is CASSRRGSGANVLTF. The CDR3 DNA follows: TGTGCCAGCAGTAGGAGAGGGTCTGGGGCCAACGTCCTGACTTTC.

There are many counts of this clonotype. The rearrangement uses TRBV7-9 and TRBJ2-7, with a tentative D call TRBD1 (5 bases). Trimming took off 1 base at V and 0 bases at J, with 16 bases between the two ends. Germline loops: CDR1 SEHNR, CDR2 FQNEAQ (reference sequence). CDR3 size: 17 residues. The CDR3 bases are TGTGCCAGCAGCTTAGGTTCGCGACAGATCTACTCCTACGAGCAGTACTTC. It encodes CASSLGSRQIYSYEQYF.

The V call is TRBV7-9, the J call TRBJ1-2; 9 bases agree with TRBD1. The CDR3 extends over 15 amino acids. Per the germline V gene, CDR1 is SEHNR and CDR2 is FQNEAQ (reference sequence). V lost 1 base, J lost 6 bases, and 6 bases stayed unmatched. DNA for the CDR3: TGTGCCAGCAGCTTAGACCGACAGGGGGGACATGGCTACACCTTC. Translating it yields CASSLDRQGGHGYTF.

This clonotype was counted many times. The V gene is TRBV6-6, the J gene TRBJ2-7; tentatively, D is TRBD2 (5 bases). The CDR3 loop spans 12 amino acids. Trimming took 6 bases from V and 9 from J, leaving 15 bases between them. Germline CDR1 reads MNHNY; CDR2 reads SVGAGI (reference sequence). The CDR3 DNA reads TGTGCCAGCAGGAAGGGCGGGTTCGCGCAGTACTTC. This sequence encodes CASRKGGFAQYF.

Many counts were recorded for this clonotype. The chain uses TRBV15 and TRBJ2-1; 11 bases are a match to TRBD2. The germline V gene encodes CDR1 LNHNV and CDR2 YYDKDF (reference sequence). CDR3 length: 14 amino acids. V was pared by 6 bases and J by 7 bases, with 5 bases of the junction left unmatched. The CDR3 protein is CATSRLAGRNEQFF. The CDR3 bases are TGTGCCACCAGTAGACTAGCGGGACGGAATGAGCAGTTCTTC.

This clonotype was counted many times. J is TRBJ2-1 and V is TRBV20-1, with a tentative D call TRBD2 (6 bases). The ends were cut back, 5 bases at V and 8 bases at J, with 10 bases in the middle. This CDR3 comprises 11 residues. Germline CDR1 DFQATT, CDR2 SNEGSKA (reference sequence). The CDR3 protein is CSAGTVYEQFF. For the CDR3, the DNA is TGCAGTGCTGGGACTGTATATGAGCAGTTCTTC.

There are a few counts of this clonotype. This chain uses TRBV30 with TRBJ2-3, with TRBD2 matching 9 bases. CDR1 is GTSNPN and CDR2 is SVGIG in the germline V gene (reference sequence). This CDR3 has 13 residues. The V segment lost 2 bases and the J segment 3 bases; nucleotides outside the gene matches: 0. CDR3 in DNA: TGTGCCTGGAGTAGCGGGAGGACAGATACGCAGTATTTT. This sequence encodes CAWSSGRTDTQYF.

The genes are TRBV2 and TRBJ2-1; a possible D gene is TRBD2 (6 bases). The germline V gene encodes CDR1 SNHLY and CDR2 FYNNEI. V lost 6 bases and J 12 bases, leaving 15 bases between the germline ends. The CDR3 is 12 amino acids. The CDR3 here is CASSERFGGQFF. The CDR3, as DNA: TGTGCCAGCAGCGAACGGTTCGGGGGGCAGTTCTTC.

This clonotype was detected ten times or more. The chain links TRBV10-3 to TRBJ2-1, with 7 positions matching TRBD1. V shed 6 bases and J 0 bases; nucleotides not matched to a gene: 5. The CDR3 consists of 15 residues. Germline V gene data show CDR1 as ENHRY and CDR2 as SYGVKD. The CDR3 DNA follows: TGTGCCATCAGCCAGGGACAGAGCTCCTACAATGAGCAGTTCTTC. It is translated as CAISQGQSSYNEQFF.

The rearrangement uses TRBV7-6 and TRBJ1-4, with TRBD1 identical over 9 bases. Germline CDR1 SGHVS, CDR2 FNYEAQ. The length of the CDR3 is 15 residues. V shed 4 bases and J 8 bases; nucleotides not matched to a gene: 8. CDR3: CASSSDRGLGEKLFF. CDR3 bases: TGTGCCAGCAGCTCCGACAGGGGGTTAGGAGAAAAACTGTTTTTT.

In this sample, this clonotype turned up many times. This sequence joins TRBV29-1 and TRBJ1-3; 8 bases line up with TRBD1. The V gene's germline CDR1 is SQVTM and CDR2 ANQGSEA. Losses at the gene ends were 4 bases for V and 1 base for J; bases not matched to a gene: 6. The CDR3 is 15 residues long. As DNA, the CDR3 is TGCAGCGTTGGGGAGACAGGGGCGTCTGGAAACACCATATATTTT. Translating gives CSVGETGASGNTIYF.

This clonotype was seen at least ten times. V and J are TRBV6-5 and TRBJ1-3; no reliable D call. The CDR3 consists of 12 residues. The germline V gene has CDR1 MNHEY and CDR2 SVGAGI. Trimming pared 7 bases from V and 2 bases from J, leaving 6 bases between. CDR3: CASISAGNTIYF. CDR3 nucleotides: TGTGCCAGCATCAGCGCTGGAAACACCATATATTTT.

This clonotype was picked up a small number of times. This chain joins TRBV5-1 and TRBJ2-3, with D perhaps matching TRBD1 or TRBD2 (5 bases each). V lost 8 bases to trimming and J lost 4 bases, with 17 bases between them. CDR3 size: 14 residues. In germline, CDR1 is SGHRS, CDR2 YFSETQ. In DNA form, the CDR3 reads TGCGCCAGTGGGGACGCAGGACAACCAGATACGCAGTATTTT. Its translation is CASGDAGQPDTQYF.

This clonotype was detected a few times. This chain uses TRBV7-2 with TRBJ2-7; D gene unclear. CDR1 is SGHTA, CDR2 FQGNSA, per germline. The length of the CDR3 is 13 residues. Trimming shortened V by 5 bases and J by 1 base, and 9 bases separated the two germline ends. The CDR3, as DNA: TGTGCCAGCAGCCATCCAGCTTCCTACGAGCAGTACGTC. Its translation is CASSHPASYEQYV.

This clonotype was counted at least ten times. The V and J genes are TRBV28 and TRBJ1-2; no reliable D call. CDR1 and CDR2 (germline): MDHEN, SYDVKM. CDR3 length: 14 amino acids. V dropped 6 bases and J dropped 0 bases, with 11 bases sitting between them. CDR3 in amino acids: CASSPMSSNYGYTF. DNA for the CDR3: TGTGCCAGCAGCCCCATGTCCTCTAACTATGGCTACACCTTC.

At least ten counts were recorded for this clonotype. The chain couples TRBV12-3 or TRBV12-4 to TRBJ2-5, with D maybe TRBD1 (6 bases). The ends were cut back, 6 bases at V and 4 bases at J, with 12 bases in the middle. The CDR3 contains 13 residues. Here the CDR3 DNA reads TGTGCCAGCAGGCTTACAGGGTTAGAGACCCAGTACTTC. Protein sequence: CASRLTGLETQYF.

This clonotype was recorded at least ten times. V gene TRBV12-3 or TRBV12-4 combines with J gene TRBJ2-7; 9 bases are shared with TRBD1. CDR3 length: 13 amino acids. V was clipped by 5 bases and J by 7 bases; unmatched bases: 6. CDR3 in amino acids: CASSVQGAGEQYF. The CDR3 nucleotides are TGTGCCAGCAGTGTACAGGGGGCGGGTGAGCAGTACTTC.

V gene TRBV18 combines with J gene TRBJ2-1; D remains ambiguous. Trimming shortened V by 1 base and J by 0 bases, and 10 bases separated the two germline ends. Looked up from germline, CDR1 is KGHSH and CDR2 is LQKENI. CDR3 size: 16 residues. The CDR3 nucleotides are TGTGCCAGCTCACCACGGATGCCAAACTCCTACAATGAGCAGTTCTTC. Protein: CASSPRMPNSYNEQFF.

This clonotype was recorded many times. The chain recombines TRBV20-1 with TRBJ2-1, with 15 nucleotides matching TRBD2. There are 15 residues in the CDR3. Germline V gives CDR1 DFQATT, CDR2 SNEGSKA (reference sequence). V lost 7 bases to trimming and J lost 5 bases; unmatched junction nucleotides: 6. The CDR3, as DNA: TGCAGTGGTAAAGGGACTAGCGGGAGGCACAATGAGCAGTTCTTC. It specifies CSGKGTSGRHNEQFF.